A single sample gave rise to the 22 T cell receptor beta chains below, sequenced in a study of blood T cell repertoires in COVID-19. The protocol was immunoSEQ multiplex PCR, while the TCRdb copy is restricted to in-frame clones and leaves out a portion. The sample shows some 300,000 clones, roughly 87% of them seen only once. What was sequenced was PBMCs or T cells enriched from blood (not recorded which). The receptor source for this set is a woman aged 30 to 39 who had recovered from COVID-19.

This chain connects TRBV27 to TRBJ2-7; D is perhaps TRBD1 (5 bases). Looked up from germline, CDR1 is MNHEY and CDR2 is SMNVEV (reference sequence). The CDR3 sequence is 16 residues long. The V end lost 2 bases, the J end lost 0 bases, and 14 bases lay between the germline ends. Here the CDR3 reads CASSLKVERGSYEQYF. The CDR3, as DNA: TGTGCCAGCAGTTTAAAGGTGGAAAGGGGCTCCTACGAGCAGTACTTC.

The chain couples TRBV29-1 to TRBJ2-7, with D hard to call. This CDR3 spans 15 amino acids. V lost 1 base and J lost 0, with 13 bases in between. CDR1 is SQVTM, CDR2 ANQGSEA, per germline. The CDR3 nucleotides are TGCAGCGTTGAAGGCAGCCCTAGGAGCTCCTACGAGCAGTACTTC. It specifies CSVEGSPRSSYEQYF.

This chain uses TRBV28 with TRBJ2-6, with D possibly being TRBD1 (5 bases). The CDR3 has 19 amino acids. From germline, CDR1 is MDHEN and CDR2 SYDVKM. Trimming removed 6 bases from V and 3 bases from J, with 24 bases in between. The CDR3: CASSQFKGHSSRGANVLTF. The CDR3 DNA is TGTGCCAGCAGCCAATTTAAAGGACACTCTTCTCGTGGGGCCAACGTCCTGACTTTC.

This rearrangement joins TRBV5-1 to TRBJ2-7; tentative D call: TRBD1 (6 bases). Germline CDR1 and CDR2: SGHRS and YFSETQ. This CDR3 comprises 15 residues. Deletions cut 0 bases from V and 0 bases from J, with 10 bases between. DNA for the CDR3: TGCGCCAGCAGCTTGGCAGGGGCCCCCTCCTACGAGCAGTACTTC. Translated: CASSLAGAPSYEQYF.

The sample holds one count of this clone. V and J are TRBV20-1 and TRBJ1-1; D gene unclear. CDR1 DFQATT and CDR2 SNEGSKA come from the germline V gene (reference sequence). This CDR3 comprises 14 residues. The ends were cut back, 3 bases at V and 0 bases at J, with 11 bases in the middle. CDR3 residues: CSASFPLLNTEAFF. CDR3 DNA sequence: TGCAGTGCTAGTTTTCCCCTTTTGAACACTGAAGCTTTCTTT.

The CDR3 sequence: CASSQIIGQGSYGYTF. The CDR3 bases are TGTGCCAGCTCACAAATAATCGGACAGGGCAGCTATGGCTACACCTTC. The chain links TRBV18 to TRBJ1-2, with 8 bases that match TRBD1. Per germline, CDR1 KGHSH and CDR2 LQKENI. V shed 4 bases and J 4 bases; nucleotides not matched to a gene: 11. This CDR3 region has 16 residues.

This CDR3 reads CASSEGPSVETEAFF. CDR3 in DNA: TGTGCCAGCAGTGAAGGTCCCTCAGTGGAGACTGAAGCTTTCTTT. The chain carries TRBV6-1 and TRBJ1-1; no clear D. Germline V gene lookup returns CDR1 MNHNS and CDR2 SASEGT. With 1 base removed from V and 5 bases from J, the gap between germline ends came to 14 bases. The CDR3 sequence is 15 residues long.

The chain is built from TRBV7-9 and TRBJ1-1; tentative D call: TRBD1 (5 bases). Germline loops: CDR1 SEHNR, CDR2 FQNEAQ (reference sequence). The CDR3 extends over 16 amino acids. The germline V and J ends were trimmed by 5 bases and 3 bases, with 19 bases remaining between them. The DNA for the CDR3 is TGTGCCAGCAGCCATCGACGGGGGTTCTTGCACACTGAAGCTTTCTTT. This codes for CASSHRRGFLHTEAFF. Using reference TRBV7-9 and TRBJ1-1 for the parts outside the CDR3, the full variable domain is DTGVSQNPRHKITKRGQNVTFRCDPISEHNRLYWYRQTLGQGPEFLTYFQNEAQLEKSRLLSDRFSAERPKGSFSTLEIQRTEQGDSAMYLCASSHRRGFLHTEAFFGQGTRLTVV.

The chain joins TRBV19 to TRBJ2-7; weak D call: TRBD1 (5 bases). This CDR3 spans 15 amino acids. Germline V gene sequence: CDR1 LNHDA, CDR2 SQIVND (reference sequence). Trimming cost V 5 bases and J 5 bases, with 19 bases left between them. DNA for the CDR3: TGTGCCAGTAGTCTCCGCTGGGGCGGTTCCCACGAGCAGTACTTC. Translated: CASSLRWGGSHEQYF.

In this sample, this clone turned up once. The chain links TRBV7-9 to TRBJ2-7; D is possibly TRBD2 (5 bases). This CDR3 is built from 15 residues. V lost 5 bases and J lost 2, with 16 bases in between. In germline, CDR1 is SEHNR, CDR2 FQNEAQ (reference sequence). CDR3 bases: TGTGCCAGCAGCCATGAGGGTCCGGGAACCTACGAGCAGTACTTC. Translation gives CASSHEGPGTYEQYF.

V and J are TRBV6-2 or TRBV6-3 and TRBJ1-5, with TRBD1 as a possible D gene (5 bases). Trimming left V 4 bases short and J 8 bases short, with 12 bases between. Germline V CDR1 and CDR2: MNHEY, SVGEGT. This CDR3 is 13 amino acids long. The CDR3 protein is CASSSLLTEPQHF. The CDR3 bases are TGTGCCAGCAGTTCCCTCCTGACAGAGCCCCAGCATTTT.

The count of this clone is one. The gene calls are TRBV28 and TRBJ1-6; 8 bases are shared with TRBD1. Germline V gene data show CDR1 as MDHEN and CDR2 as SYDVKM. J was trimmed by 13 bases and V by 6 bases; bases with no gene match: 11. CDR3 length equals 14 residues. CDR3 DNA sequence: TGTGCCAGCAGCCCTACAGGGGGGGACGATCCCCTCCACTTT. The encoded protein is CASSPTGGDDPLHF.

V usage is TRBV9 and J usage is TRBJ2-3, with 12 bases lining up with TRBD2. The germline V gene has CDR1 SGDLS and CDR2 YYNGEE. Trimming took 4 bases from V and 0 from J; bases not matched to a gene: 12. CDR3 length equals 19 residues. In DNA form, the CDR3 reads TGTGCCAGCAGCCTATACCCCGTGACTAGCGGGGGCAGCACAGATACGCAGTATTTT. Translation gives CASSLYPVTSGGSTDTQYF.

The rearrangement links TRBV7-9 to TRBJ1-5; D gene ambiguous. The V gene's germline CDR1 is SEHNR and CDR2 FQNEAQ (reference sequence). Trimming shortened V by 1 base and J by 0 bases, and 13 bases separated the two germline ends. This CDR3 has 17 amino acids. Here the CDR3 DNA reads TGTGCCAGCAGCTTAGTCGGAGACCACTATAGCAATCAGCCCCAGCATTTT. Translated: CASSLVGDHYSNQPQHF.

The chain couples TRBV10-3 to TRBJ2-1, with D hard to call. Germline V gene data show CDR1 as ENHRY and CDR2 as SYGVKD. Trimming shortened V by 2 bases and J by 6 bases, and 8 bases separated the two germline ends. This CDR3 is 13 amino acids long. The CDR3 coding sequence is TGTGCCATCAGTGAGACGATCAGCAATGAGCAGTTCTTC. Protein product: CAISETISNEQFF.

This clone appeared a single time. The chain joins TRBV10-3 to TRBJ2-3; 9 bases are a match to TRBD1. The V and J ends lost 8 bases and 0 bases, in that order; junction bases with no gene match: 6. This CDR3 contains 15 residues. Germline V gene data show CDR1 as ENHRY and CDR2 as SYGVKD. Here the CDR3 DNA reads TGTGCCATCTACCCCGGGACAGGGAGCACAGATACGCAGTATTTT. It specifies CAIYPGTGSTDTQYF.

The chain carries TRBV19 and TRBJ1-1; 8 nucleotides match TRBD1. Germline CDR1 is LNHDA and CDR2 is SQIVND (reference sequence). After removal of 0 bases from V and 0 bases from J, the junction contained 9 bases not matched to a gene. CDR3 length: 18 residues. The CDR3 coding sequence is TGTGCCAGTAGTATAGATCTTGGACAGGGCGGTATGAACACTGAAGCTTTCTTT. Translation: CASSIDLGQGGMNTEAFF.

In its sample, this clone was seen once. The chain uses TRBV7-2 and TRBJ1-1; no clear D. Trimming took 4 bases from V and 5 from J, leaving 11 bases between them. The CDR3 is 13 residues long. The germline gives CDR1 SGHTA, CDR2 FQGNSA. The CDR3 is CASSSPPRTEAFF. The DNA for the CDR3 is TGTGCCAGCAGCTCCCCCCCCCGTACTGAAGCTTTCTTT.

This clone turned up a few times. This chain connects TRBV28 to TRBJ2-2; maybe TRBD1 (7 bases). The CDR3 is 13 amino acids. Germline CDR1 reads MDHEN; CDR2 reads SYDVKM. CDR3 nucleotides: TGTGCTGCGGGACAGATATCACCGGTTGGGCTGTTTTTT. It yields the protein CAAGQISPVGLFF.

J is TRBJ2-7 and V is TRBV13, with 9 bases matching TRBD1. The CDR3 has 15 amino acids. V shed 4 bases and J 6 bases; nucleotides not matched to a gene: 10. Germline-derived CDR1 and CDR2 are PRHDT and FYEKMQ (reference sequence). In DNA, the CDR3 is TGTGCCAGCAGCTCATCCGGGACAGGGAAAGGCGAGCAGTACTTC. It specifies CASSSSGTGKGEQYF.

The V call is TRBV2, the J call TRBJ2-7; D unclear. The CDR3 is made up of 15 amino acids. Germline assignment: CDR1 SNHLY and CDR2 FYNNEI. The ends were cut back, 2 bases at V and 1 base at J, with 12 bases in the middle. In DNA form, the CDR3 reads TGTGCCAGCAGTGAAAGCCGAGGTGGGTCCTACGAGCAGTACTTC. Its protein is CASSESRGGSYEQYF.

The chain couples TRBV19 to TRBJ1-2; D is unclear. The germline V gene encodes CDR1 LNHDA and CDR2 SQIVND (reference sequence). This CDR3 is built from 17 residues. Trimming stripped 0 bases from V and 4 bases from J, with 18 bases between. CDR3 in amino acids: CASSIDLARGYIYGYTF. CDR3 nucleotide sequence: TGTGCCAGTAGTATAGATCTAGCTCGTGGCTATATCTATGGCTACACCTTC.